This entry is about one TCR beta chain. Its antigen is still unknown. The sample comes from a study of vaccination and CD4 T cells after COVID-19. Study background: Some control cultures received a CEFX pool, which served as the positive control. Others received an HIV-1 Nef pool or no peptide. Regarding the study as a whole: In convalescent patients, a median roughly 86% of reactive clones appeared only post-vaccination.

Sequence data for DNA of cultured CD4+ T cells were generated by the Oncomine TCR Beta short-read assay. In TCRdb, the PCR reads were re-called with MiXCR into one record per CDR3 protein. In the table there are roughly 9,300 distinct CDR3 sequences, roughly half of which are singletons. V lost 6 bases and J lost 4; bases outside the gene matches: 4. Germline V gene data show CDR1 as DFQATT and CDR2 as SNEGSKA (reference sequence). The CDR3 is 13 amino acids. Indicated treatment: roughly 10-day PBMC culture with coronavirus spike peptide pools or control peptides (ViraFEST assay). Before Alpha, Beta and Delta appeared in the US, convalescents tested positive (March–late 2020).

This chain uses TRBV20-1 with TRBJ2-5; 11 bases align to TRBD1. Sequenced input: CD4+ T cells from blood, cultured in vitro. The sequence came from a human donor who had recovered from COVID-19. CDR3 sequence: CSASGTGGETQYF. In DNA, the CDR3 is TGCAGTGCCTCCGGGACAGGGGGAGAGACCCAGTACTTC.